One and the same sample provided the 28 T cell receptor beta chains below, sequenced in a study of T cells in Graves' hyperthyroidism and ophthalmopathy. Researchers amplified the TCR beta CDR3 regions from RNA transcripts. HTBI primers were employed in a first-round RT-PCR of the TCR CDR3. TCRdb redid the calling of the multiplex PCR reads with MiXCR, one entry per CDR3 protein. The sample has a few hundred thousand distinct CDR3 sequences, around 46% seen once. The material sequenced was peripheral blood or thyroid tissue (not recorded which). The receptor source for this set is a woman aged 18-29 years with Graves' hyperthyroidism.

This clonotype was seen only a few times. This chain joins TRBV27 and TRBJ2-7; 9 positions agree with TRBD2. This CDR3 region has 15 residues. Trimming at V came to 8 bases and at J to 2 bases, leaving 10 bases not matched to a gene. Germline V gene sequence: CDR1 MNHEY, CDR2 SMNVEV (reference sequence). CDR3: CASGRGLATTYEQYF. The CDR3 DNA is TGTGCCAGCGGACGTGGACTAGCGACGACCTACGAGCAGTACTTC.

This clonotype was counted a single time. The CDR3 sequence is CASSEGTYVSYEQYF. The CDR3 DNA reads as TGCGCCAGCAGTGAGGGGACATACGTTTCCTACGAGCAGTACTTC. The chain joins TRBV10-1 to TRBJ2-7, with D tentatively TRBD1 (6 bases). Per the germline V gene, CDR1 is WNHNN and CDR2 is SYGVQD (reference sequence). CDR3 length: 15 amino acids. The V end was cut by 2 bases, the J end by 1 base, with 12 bases between.

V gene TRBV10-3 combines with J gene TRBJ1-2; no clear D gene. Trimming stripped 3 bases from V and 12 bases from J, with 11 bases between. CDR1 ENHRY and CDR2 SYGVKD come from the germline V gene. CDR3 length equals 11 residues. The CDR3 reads CAISEAGGNTF. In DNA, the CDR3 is TGTGCCATCAGTGAAGCGGGTGGAAACACCTTC.

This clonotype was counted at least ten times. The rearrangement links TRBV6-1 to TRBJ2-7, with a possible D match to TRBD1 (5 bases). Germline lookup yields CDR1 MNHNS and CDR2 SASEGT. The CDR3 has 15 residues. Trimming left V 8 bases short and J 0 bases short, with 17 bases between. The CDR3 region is CASPVWGRSSYEQYF. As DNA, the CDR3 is TGTGCCAGCCCGGTGTGGGGCAGAAGCTCCTACGAGCAGTACTTC.

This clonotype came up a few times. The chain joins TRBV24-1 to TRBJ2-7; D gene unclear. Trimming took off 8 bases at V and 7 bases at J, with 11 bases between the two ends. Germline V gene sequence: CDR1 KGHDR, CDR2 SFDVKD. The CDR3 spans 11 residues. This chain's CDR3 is CATTGDNEQYF. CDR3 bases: TGTGCCACCACGGGTGACAATGAGCAGTACTTC.

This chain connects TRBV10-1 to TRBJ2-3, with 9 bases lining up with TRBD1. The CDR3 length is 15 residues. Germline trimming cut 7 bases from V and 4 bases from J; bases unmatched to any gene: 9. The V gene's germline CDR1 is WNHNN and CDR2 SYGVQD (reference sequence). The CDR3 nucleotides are TGCGCCAGCACCAATGGGACAGGGCGAGCAGATACGCAGTATTTT. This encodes CASTNGTGRADTQYF.

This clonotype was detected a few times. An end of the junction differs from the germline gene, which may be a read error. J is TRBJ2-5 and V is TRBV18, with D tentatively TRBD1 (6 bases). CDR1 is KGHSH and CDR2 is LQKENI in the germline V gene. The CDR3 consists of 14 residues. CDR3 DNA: TGTGCCAACTCACCAGGAACAGGGCGGGAGACCCAGTACTTC. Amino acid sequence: CANSPGTGRETQYF.

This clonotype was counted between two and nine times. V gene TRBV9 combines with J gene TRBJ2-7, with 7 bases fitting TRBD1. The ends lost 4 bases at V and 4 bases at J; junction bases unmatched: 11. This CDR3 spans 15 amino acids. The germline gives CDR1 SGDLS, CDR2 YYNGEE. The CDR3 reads CASSSDDRAQYEQYF. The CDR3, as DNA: TGTGCCAGCAGCTCTGATGACAGGGCACAGTACGAGCAGTACTTC. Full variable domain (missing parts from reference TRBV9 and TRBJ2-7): DSGVTQTPKHLITATGQRVTLRCSPRSGDLSVYWYQQSLDQGLQFLIQYYNGEERAKGNILERFSAQQFPDLHSELNLSSLELGDSALYFCASSSDDRAQYEQYFGPGTRLTVT.

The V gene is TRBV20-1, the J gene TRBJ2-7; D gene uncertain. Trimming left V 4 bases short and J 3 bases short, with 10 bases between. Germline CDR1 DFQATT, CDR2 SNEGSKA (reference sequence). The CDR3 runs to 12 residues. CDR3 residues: CSATGLGYEQYF. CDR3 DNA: TGCAGTGCTACCGGGCTGGGCTACGAGCAGTACTTC.

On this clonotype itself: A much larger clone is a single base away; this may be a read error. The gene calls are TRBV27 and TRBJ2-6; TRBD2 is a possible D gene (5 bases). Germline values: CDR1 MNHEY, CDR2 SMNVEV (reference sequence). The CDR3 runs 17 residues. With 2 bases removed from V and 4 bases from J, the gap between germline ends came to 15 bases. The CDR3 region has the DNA TGTGCCAGCAGTTTACACGGAACCTCGGGAGGGGCCAACGTCCTGACTTTC. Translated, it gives CASSLHGTSGGANVLTF.

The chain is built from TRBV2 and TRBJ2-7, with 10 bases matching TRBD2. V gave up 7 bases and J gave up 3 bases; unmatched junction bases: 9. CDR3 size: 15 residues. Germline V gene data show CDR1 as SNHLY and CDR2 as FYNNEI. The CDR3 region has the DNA TGTGCCAGCATTCGGACTAGCGGCACTTTCTACGAGCAGTACTTC. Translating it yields CASIRTSGTFYEQYF. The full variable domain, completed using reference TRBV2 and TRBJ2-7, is EPEVTQTPSHQVTQMGQEVILRCVPISNHLYFYWYRQILGQKVEFLVSFYNNEISEKSEIFDDQFSVERPDGSNFTLKIRSTKLEDSAMYFCASIRTSGTFYEQYFGPGTRLTVT.

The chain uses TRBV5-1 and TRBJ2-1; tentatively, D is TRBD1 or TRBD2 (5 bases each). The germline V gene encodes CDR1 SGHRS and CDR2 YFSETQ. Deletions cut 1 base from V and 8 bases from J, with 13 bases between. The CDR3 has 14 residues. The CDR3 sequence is CASSLTGGFDEQFF. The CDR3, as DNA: TGCGCCAGCAGCTTGACTGGGGGATTCGATGAGCAGTTCTTC. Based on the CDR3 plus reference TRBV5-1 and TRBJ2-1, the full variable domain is KAGVTQTPRYLIKTRGQQVTLSCSPISGHRSVSWYQQTPGQGLQFLFEYFSETQRNKGNFPGRFSGRQFSNSRSEMNVSTLELGDSALYLCASSLTGGFDEQFFGPGTRLTVL.

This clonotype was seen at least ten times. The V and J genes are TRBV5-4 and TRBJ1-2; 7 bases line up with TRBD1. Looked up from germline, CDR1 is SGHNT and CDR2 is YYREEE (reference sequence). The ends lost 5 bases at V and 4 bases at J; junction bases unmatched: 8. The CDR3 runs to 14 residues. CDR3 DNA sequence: TGTGCCAGCAGTTTACAGGGGCCCTCCTATGGCTACACCTTC. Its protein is CASSLQGPSYGYTF.

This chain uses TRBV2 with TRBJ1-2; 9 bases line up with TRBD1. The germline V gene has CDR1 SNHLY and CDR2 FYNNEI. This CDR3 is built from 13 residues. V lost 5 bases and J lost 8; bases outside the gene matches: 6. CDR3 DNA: TGTGCCAGCAGTTTTGGACAGGGGTGGGGCTACACCTTC. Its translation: CASSFGQGWGYTF.

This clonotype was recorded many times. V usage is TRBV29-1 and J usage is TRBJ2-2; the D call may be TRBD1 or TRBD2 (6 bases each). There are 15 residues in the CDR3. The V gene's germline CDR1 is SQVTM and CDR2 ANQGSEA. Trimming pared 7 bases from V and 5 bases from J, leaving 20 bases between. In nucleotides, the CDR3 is TGCAGCGGCGGCTCTCTACGGGGGCGGACCGGGGAGCTGTTTTTT. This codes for CSGGSLRGRTGELFF.

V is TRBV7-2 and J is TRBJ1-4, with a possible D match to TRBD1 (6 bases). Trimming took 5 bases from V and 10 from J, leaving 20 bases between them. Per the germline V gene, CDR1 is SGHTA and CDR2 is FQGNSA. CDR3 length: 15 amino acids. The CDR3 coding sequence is TGTGCCAGCAGCACCCCGGACAGCGGTAATAGAAAACTGTTTTTT. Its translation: CASSTPDSGNRKLFF.

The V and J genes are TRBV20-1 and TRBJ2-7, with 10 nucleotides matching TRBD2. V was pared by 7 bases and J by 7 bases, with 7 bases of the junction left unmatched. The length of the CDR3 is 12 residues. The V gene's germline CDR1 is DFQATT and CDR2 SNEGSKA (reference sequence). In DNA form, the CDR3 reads TGCAGTGGAGCGGGAGGGCCAAATGAGCAGTACTTC. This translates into CSGAGGPNEQYF.

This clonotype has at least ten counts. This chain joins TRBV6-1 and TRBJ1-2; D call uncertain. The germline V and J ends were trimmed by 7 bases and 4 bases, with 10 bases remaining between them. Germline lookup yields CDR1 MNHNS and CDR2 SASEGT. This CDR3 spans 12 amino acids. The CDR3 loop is CASIGESYGYTF. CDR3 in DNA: TGTGCCAGCATCGGGGAAAGCTATGGCTACACCTTC.

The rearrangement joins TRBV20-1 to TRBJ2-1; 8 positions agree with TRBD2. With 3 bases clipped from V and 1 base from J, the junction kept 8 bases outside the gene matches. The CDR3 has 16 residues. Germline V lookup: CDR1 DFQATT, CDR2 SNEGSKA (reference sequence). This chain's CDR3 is CSARDVSGASYNEQFF. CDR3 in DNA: TGCAGTGCTAGGGACGTTAGCGGGGCTTCCTACAATGAGCAGTTCTTC.

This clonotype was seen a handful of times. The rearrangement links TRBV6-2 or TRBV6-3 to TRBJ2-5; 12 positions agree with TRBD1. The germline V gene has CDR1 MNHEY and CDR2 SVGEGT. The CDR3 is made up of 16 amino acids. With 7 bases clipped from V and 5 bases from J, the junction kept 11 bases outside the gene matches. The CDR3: CASTTQRDRGRETQYF. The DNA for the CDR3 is TGTGCCAGCACGACGCAGCGGGACAGGGGGCGGGAGACCCAGTACTTC.

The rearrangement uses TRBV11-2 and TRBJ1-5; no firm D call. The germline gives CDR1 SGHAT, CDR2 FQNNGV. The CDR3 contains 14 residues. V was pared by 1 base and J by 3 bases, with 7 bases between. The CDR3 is CASSLASYNQPQHF. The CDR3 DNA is TGTGCCAGCAGCTTAGCTAGCTACAATCAGCCCCAGCATTTT.

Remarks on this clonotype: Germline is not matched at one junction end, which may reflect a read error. The CDR3 region is CATTGRGGLFF. CDR3 in DNA: TGCGCCACCACGGGCAGGGGGGGGCTGTTTTTT. The rearrangement joins TRBV10-2 to TRBJ2-2; D may correspond to TRBD1 or TRBD2 (7 bases each). CDR1 is WSHSY and CDR2 is SAAADI in the germline V gene. The CDR3 consists of 11 residues.

CDR3 loop: CASSSYRGADGYTF. CDR3 nucleotides: TGTGCCAGCAGTTCCTACAGGGGAGCGGATGGCTACACCTTC. This chain joins TRBV2 and TRBJ1-2; 7 bases line up with TRBD1. Germline CDR1 is SNHLY and CDR2 is FYNNEI. This CDR3 is built from 14 residues. V lost 5 bases, J lost 6 bases, and 9 bases stayed unmatched.

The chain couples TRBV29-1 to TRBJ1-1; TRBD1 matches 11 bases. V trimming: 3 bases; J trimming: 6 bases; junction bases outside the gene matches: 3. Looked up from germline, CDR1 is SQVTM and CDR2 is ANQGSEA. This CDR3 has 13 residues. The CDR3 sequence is CSVDGTGGSEAFF. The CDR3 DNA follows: TGCAGCGTTGATGGGACAGGGGGATCTGAAGCTTTCTTT.

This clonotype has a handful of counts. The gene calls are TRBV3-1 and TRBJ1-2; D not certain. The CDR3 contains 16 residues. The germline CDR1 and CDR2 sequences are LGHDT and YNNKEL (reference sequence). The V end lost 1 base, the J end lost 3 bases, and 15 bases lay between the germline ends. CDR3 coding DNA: TGTGCCAGCAGCCAAGTCTGGGAGTTACCCTACTATGGCTACACCTTC. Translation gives CASSQVWELPYYGYTF.

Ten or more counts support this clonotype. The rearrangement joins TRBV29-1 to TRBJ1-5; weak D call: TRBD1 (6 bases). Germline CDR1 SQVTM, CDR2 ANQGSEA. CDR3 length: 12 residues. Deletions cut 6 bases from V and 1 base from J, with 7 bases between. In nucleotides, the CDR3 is TGCAGCGTGGGACACAGCAATCAGCCCCAGCATTTT. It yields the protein CSVGHSNQPQHF. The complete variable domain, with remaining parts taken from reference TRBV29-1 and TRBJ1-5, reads SAVISQKPSRDICQRGTSLTIQCQVDSQVTMMFWYRQQPGQSLTLIATANQGSEATYESGFVIDKFPISRPNLTFSTLTVSNMSPEDSSIYLCSVGHSNQPQHFGDGTRLSIL.

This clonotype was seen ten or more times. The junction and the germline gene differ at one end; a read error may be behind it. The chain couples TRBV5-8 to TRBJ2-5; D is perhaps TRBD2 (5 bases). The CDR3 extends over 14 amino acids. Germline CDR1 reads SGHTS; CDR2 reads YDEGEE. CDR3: CASSLPKGETEKYF. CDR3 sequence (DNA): TGTGCCAGCAGCTTACCTAAGGGAGAAACAGAGAAGTATTTC. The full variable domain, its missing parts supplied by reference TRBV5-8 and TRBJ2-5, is EAGVTQSPTHLIKTRGQQATLRCSPISGHTSVYWYQQALGLGLQFLLWYDEGEERNRGNFPPRFSGRQFPNYSSELNVNALELEDSALYLCASSLPKGETEKYFGPGTRLLVL.

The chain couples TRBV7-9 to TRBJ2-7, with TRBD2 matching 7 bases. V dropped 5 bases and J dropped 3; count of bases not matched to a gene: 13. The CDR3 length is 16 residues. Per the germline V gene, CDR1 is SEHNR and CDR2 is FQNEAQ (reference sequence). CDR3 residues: CASSPPDWGRDYEQYF. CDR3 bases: TGTGCCAGCAGCCCCCCGGATTGGGGGAGGGACTACGAGCAGTACTTC.